The 5 T cell receptor beta chains listed next were all sequenced from one sample in a study of T cell repertoires in cytomegalovirus infection. No antigen has been assigned to these receptors. TCRdb fed the reads into MiXCR, producing one record per CDR3 protein. The table lists more than 85,000 distinct CDR3 sequences, less than 30% of them singletons, with about 81% in the top ten. The sequencing here drew on CD8+ T cells from cultured PBMCs, taken from culture after CMV antigen stimulation. The receptor set was obtained from a human donor in good health (CMV status not recorded). Some clones in this sample may be carry-over from other donors' samples.

This clonotype was counted at least ten times. This chain uses TRBV7-8 with TRBJ2-5, with D unclear. CDR3 length: 15 residues. Germline V gene lookup returns CDR1 SGHVS and CDR2 FQNEAQ. Trimming cost V 4 bases and J 6 bases, with 18 bases left between them. Here the CDR3 reads CASSSSPGSLKTQYF. The CDR3 nucleotides read TGTGCCAGCAGCTCCTCCCCTGGGTCGTTAAAGACCCAGTACTTC.

This clonotype occurred many times. The chain has TRBV7-8 and TRBJ1-6, with TRBD1 matching 9 bases. The CDR3 consists of 15 residues. V shed 5 bases, J shed 10 bases, and the junction held 9 bases outside the gene matches. Germline CDR1 reads SGHVS; CDR2 reads FQNEAQ. CDR3 sequence reads: CASSPPGQGSSPLHF. The CDR3 DNA follows: TGTGCCAGCAGCCCGCCGGGACAGGGCAGCTCACCCCTCCACTTT. The full variable domain, its missing parts supplied by reference TRBV7-8 and TRBJ1-6, is GAGVSQSPRYKVAKRGQDVALRCDPISGHVSLFWYQQALGQGPEFLTYFQNEAQLDKSGLPSDRFFAERPEGSVSTLKIQRTQQEDSAVYLCASSPPGQGSSPLHFGNGTRLTVT.

The rearrangement uses TRBV4-1 and TRBJ1-2; D might be TRBD1 (5 bases). CDR1 and CDR2 (germline): MGHRA, YSYEKL. CDR3 size: 12 residues. The V end lost 5 bases, the J end lost 7 bases, and 11 bases lay between the germline ends. CDR3 loop: CASSRQCCGYTF. The CDR3 DNA follows: TGCGCCAGCAGCAGACAGTGCTGTGGCTACACCTTC.

The rearrangement links TRBV7-2 to TRBJ1-1; perhaps TRBD1 as D (5 bases). Germline loops: CDR1 SGHTA, CDR2 FQGNSA. The CDR3 spans 16 residues. V dropped 2 bases and J dropped 3 bases, with 16 bases sitting between them. DNA of the CDR3: TGTGCCAGCAGCTTAAACTGGTTTTACAGGCACACTGAAGCTTTCTTT. Residues: CASSLNWFYRHTEAFF.

This clonotype was counted ten times or more. This rearrangement joins TRBV7-2 to TRBJ1-4; D gene uncertain. CDR1 is SGHTA, CDR2 FQGNSA, per germline. CDR3 size: 14 residues. V was cut by 2 bases and J by 6 bases, with 10 bases left in between. The CDR3 sequence is CASSLTGVDEKLFF. The CDR3 nucleotides read TGTGCCAGCAGCTTAACCGGGGTCGATGAAAAACTGTTTTTT.